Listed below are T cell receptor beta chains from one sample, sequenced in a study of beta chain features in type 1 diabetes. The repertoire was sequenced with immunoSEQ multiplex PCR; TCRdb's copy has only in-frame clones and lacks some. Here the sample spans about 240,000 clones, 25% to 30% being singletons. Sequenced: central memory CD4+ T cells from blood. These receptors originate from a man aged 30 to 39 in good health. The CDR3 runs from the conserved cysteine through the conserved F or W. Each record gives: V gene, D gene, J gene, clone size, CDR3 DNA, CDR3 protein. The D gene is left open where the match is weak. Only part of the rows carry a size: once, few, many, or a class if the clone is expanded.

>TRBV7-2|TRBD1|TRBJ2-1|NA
TGTGCCAGCAGCTTACGCCGCGGACAGGCCAAAAGCGAGCAGTTCTTC
CASSLRRGQAKSEQFF
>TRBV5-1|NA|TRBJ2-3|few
TGCGCCAGCAGCTCCGCGCGGCGAGATACGCAGTATTTT
CASSSARRDTQYF
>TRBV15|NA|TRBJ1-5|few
TGTGCCACCAGCAGCCAGACAGGTCGCAATCAGCCCCAGCATTTT
CATSSQTGRNQPQHF
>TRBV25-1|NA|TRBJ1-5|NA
TGTGCCAGCAGGAGTAGGGGGATGGATCAGCCCCAGCATTTT
CASRSRGMDQPQHF
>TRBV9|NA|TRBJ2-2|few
TGTGCCAGCAGCCCAGGACTGACCACCGGGGAGCTGTTTTTT
CASSPGLTTGELFF
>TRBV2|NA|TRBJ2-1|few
TGTGCCAGCAGCTTGGGAGGCAGGGAAATGATAGGTGAGCAGTTCTTC
CASSLGGREMIGEQFF
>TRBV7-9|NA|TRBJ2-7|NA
TGTGCCAGCAGCTTACGCGGACAGAACGAGCAGTACTTC
CASSLRGQNEQYF
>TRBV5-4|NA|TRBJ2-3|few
TGTGCCAGCAGCGACAGGACCTCCACAGATACGCAGTATTTT
CASSDRTSTDTQYF
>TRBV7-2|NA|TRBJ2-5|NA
TGTGCCAGCAGCACCAACATAGGAGAGACCCAGTACTTC
CASSTNIGETQYF
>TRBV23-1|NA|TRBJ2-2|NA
TGCGCCAGCAGTCATCGCCCGGGACCGCCGTCTGACACCGGGGAGCTGTTTTTT
CASSHRPGPPSDTGELFF
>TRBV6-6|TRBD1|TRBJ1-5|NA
TGTGCCAGCACCGGGACAGGGGACAATCAGCCCCAGCATTTT
CASTGTGDNQPQHF
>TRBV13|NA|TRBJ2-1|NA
TGTGCCAGCAGTCCTACGGCGGGTTCACGCAATGAGCAGTTCTTC
CASSPTAGSRNEQFF
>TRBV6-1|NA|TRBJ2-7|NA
TGTGCCAGCAGTGCGCAGCGGGTAGGCTCCTACGAGCAGTACTTC
CASSAQRVGSYEQYF
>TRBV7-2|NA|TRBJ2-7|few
TGTGCCAGCAGCTATGACAGGTCCTACGAGCAGTACTTC
CASSYDRSYEQYF
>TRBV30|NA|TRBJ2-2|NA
TGTGCCTGGAGTGACACCTCCCAGGGCACCGGGGAGCTGTTTTTT
CAWSDTSQGTGELFF
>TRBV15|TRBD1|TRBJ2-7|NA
TGTGCCACCAGCAGAGACCGGGACAGTATCTACGAGCAGTACTTC
CATSRDRDSIYEQYF
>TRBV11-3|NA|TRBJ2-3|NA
TGTGCCAGCAGCTTAGATTTGACAGATACGCAGTATTTT
CASSLDLTDTQYF
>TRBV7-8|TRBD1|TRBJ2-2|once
TGTGCCAGCAGCTTAGTGGACAGGGTCACCGGGGAGCTGTTTTTT
CASSLVDRVTGELFF
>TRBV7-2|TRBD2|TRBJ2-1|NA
TGTGCCAGCAGCTCGTCTAGCGGGAGGCCAGAGCAGTTCTTC
CASSSSSGRPEQFF
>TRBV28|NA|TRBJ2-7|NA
TGTGCCAGCAGTTTAAGGACTCTCGAGCAGTACTTC
CASSLRTLEQYF
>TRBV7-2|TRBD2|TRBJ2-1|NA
TGTGCCAGCAGATCGAGCGGGGTACCCCACAATGAGCAGTTCTTC
CASRSSGVPHNEQFF
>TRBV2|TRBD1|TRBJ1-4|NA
TGTGCCAGCAGTCCGGACAGGGTAACAGAAAAACTGTTTTTT
CASSPDRVTEKLFF
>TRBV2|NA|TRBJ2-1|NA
TGTGCCAGCGTACTTCGGGACAATTACAATGAGCAGTTCTTC
CASVLRDNYNEQFF
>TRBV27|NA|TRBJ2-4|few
TGTGCCAGCAGTTTATCGGGGACAAGGAGCATTCAGTACTTC
CASSLSGTRSIQYF
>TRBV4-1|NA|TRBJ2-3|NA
TGTGCCAGCAGCCAAGATACGGCGGTTAATACGCAGTATTTT
CASSQDTAVNTQYF
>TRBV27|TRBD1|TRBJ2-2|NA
TGTGCCAGCAGTCTTCTAGGCGTTGGGACAGGGGGCCCCGGGGAGCTGTTTTTT
CASSLLGVGTGGPGELFF
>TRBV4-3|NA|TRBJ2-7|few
TGCGCCAGCAGCCAAGATATTGCTCGCTACGAGCAGTACTTC
CASSQDIARYEQYF
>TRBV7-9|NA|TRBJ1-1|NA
TGTGCCAGCAGCTTAGGGGGGACGCCGCTGGCTTTCTTT
CASSLGGTPLAFF
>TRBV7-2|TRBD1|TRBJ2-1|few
TGTGCCAGCAGCCCAGAACCGGGACAGGGAGGGAATGAGCAGTTCTTC
CASSPEPGQGGNEQFF
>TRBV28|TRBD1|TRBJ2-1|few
TGTGCCAGCAGTAACCCGGGGACAGGGGGCTTTGAGCAGTTCTTC
CASSNPGTGGFEQFF
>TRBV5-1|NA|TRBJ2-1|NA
TGCGCCAGCAGCCCCCCCAGGGTGTCCTACAATGAGCAGTTCTTC
CASSPPRVSYNEQFF
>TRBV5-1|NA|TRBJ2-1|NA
TGCGCCAGCTACCGGGGAGGAGGCTCCTACAATGAGCAGTTCTTC
CASYRGGGSYNEQFF
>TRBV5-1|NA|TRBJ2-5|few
TGCGCCAGCAGGTTGGAGACCCAGTACTTC
CASRLETQYF
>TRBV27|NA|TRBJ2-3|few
TGTGCCAGCCGGCCAGCCCGACTAGGGCGCACAGATACGCAGTATTTT
CASRPARLGRTDTQYF
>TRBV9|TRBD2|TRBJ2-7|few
TGTGCCAGTAGCGGGAGTCTGATCGAGCAGTACTTC
CASSGSLIEQYF
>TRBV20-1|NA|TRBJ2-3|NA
TGCAGTGCCAGAGTGCAAGATACGCAGTATTTT
CSARVQDTQYF
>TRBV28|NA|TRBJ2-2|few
TGTGCCACCAAGGCACCGAACACCGGGGAGCTGTTTTTT
CATKAPNTGELFF
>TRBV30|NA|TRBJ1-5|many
TGTGCCTGGAGCGAAGATAGCAATCAGCCCCAGCATTTT
CAWSEDSNQPQHF
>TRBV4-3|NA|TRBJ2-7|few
TGCGCCAGCAGCCAACCCCGGGACACACCTCCCTACGAGCAGTACTTC
CASSQPRDTPPYEQYF
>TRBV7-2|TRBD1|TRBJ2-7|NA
TGTGCCAGCAGCACGGACAGGGCCTCCTACGAGCAGTACTTC
CASSTDRASYEQYF
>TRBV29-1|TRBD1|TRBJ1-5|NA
TGCAGCGTCACAGGGGGTCCCAATCAGCCCCAGCATTTT
CSVTGGPNQPQHF
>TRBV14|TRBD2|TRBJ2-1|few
TGTGCCAGCAGCTGGGGACTAGCGGGCAAGAACTCCTACAATGAGCAGTTCTTC
CASSWGLAGKNSYNEQFF
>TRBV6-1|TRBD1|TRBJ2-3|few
TGTGCCAGCAGTGGACCAAGACAGGGGGCCGGGGATACGCAGTATTTT
CASSGPRQGAGDTQYF
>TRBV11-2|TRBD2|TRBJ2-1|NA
TGTGCCAGCAGCCCAAAAGGCGGTAGCGGGAGCAATGAGCAGTTCTTC
CASSPKGGSGSNEQFF
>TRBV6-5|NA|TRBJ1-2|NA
TGTGCCAGCAGACGGGGGACACCGAGGGACTATGGCTACACCTTC
CASRRGTPRDYGYTF
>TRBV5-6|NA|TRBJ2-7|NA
TGTGCCAGCAGCGATGGTGGGGTCGGCTACGAGCAGTACTTC
CASSDGGVGYEQYF
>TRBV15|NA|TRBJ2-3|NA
TGTGCCACCAGCAGAGATCCCCAAAATACGCAGTATTTT
CATSRDPQNTQYF
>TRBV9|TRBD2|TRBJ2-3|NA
TGTGCCAGCAGCGTAGAACTAGCGGGAGAGGGGACAGATACGCAGTATTTT
CASSVELAGEGTDTQYF
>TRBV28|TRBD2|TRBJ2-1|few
TGTGCCAGCAGGGAAGAAATAGCGGGCTACAATGAGCAGTTCTTC
CASREEIAGYNEQFF
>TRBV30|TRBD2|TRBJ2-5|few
TGTGCCTGCCCCCTGGGTAGCGGGAGCGGAGAGACCCAGTACTTC
CACPLGSGSGETQYF
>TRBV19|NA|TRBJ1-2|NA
TGTGCCAGTAGTACAGCAGGGATGGGCTATGGCTACACCTTC
CASSTAGMGYGYTF
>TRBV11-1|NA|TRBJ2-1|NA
TGTGCCAGCAGCTCGGACGTTCGGGTGAGTGAGCAGTTCTTC
CASSSDVRVSEQFF
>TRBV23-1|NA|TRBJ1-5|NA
TGCGCCAGCAGTCAATCCCCGGCCTGGGAGTGGGCGCAGCCCCAGCATTTT
CASSQSPAWEWAQPQHF
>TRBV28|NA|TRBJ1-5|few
TGTGCCACCCGGCGGGGCAATCAGCCCCAGCATTTT
CATRRGNQPQHF
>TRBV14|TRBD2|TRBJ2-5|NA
TGTGCCAGCAGTCGTAGCGGGAGTCGAGAGACCCAGTACTTC
CASSRSGSRETQYF
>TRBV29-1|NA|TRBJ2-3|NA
TGCAGCGTTGATGAGGGAGCTAGCACAGATACGCAGTATTTT
CSVDEGASTDTQYF
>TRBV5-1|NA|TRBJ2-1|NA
TGCGCCAGCAGCCTACAGGGATGGGATGAGCAGTTCTTC
CASSLQGWDEQFF
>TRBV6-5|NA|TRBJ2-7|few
TGTGCCAGCAGTTACTTAGACGGGGGAGCCTACGAGCAGTACTTC
CASSYLDGGAYEQYF
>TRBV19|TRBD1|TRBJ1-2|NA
TGTGCCAGTATGGACAGGGGGCATGGCTACACCTTC
CASMDRGHGYTF